The rows below give T cell receptor beta chains drawn from one sample of a study of CXCR3-negative and CXCR3-positive naive CD8 T cells. One entry per CDR3 protein, without DNA, is what TCRdb gives after re-calling the 5' RACE reads. Recorded for this sample: approximately 37,000 distinct CDR3 sequences. The specimen was memory CD8+ T cells from blood. The origin of the receptors is a human donor in good health. Some clones in this sample may be carry-over from other donors' samples. Both conserved end residues are part of each CDR3. The size entry is marked missing in some rows and otherwise reads once, few, many or a size class.

>TRBV27|-|TRBJ2-3
CASSPLLTDTQYF
>TRBV20-1|-|TRBJ2-2
CSATQGTGGSGELFF
>TRBV6-5|-|TRBJ1-2
CASSLDRNYGYTF
>TRBV28|-|TRBJ1-6
CASSGRGYSPLHF
>TRBV10-1|-|TRBJ1-5
CASSETERCNQPQHF
>TRBV29-1|-|TRBJ2-1
CSVEGGQPFSYNEQFF
>TRBV10-3|-|TRBJ2-7
CAISDRGYEQYF
>TRBV6-2/TRBV6-3|-|TRBJ2-7
CASSRIPGRSPYEQYF
>TRBV4-3|-|TRBJ2-2
CASSQDRISNTGELFF
>TRBV6-1|-|TRBJ2-7
CASRAGGSSYEQYF
>TRBV5-1|-|TRBJ1-2
CASSPGVFSNGYTF
>TRBV18|-|TRBJ2-4
CASSPNDRESGKNIQYF
>TRBV30|-|TRBJ2-2
CASTQGANTGELFF
>TRBV12-3/TRBV12-4|-|TRBJ1-5
CASRNRGLEQPQHF
>TRBV7-9|-|TRBJ1-5
CASSGRGYSNQPQHF
>TRBV7-9|-|TRBJ1-1
CASRDEGVEAFF
>TRBV4-3|-|TRBJ1-1
CASSQDMRGNTEAFF
>TRBV7-9|-|TRBJ2-7
CARSFARAGATYEQYF
>TRBV9|-|TRBJ2-1
CASSYGPGEQFF
>TRBV4-2|-|TRBJ2-5
CASSPSGGAQETQYF
>TRBV29-1|-|TRBJ2-7
CSVEGTSGGHEQYF
>TRBV29-1|-|TRBJ1-4
CSAAAIGAVEEKLFF
>TRBV27|-|TRBJ2-2
CASSSTTGELFF
>TRBV20-1|-|TRBJ2-7
CSAISGLSYEQYF
>TRBV6-4|-|TRBJ2-2
CASSDSPATGAGELFF
>TRBV12-3/TRBV12-4|-|TRBJ1-5
CASSPHRSAQPQHF
>TRBV3-1|-|TRBJ2-5
CASTVDRIQETQYF
>TRBV28|medium-sized|TRBJ2-7
CASSLSANSDYEQYF
>TRBV5-1|-|TRBJ2-7
CASSRERERSHEQYF
>TRBV6-5|-|TRBJ2-5
CATGDSQETQYF
>TRBV20-1|-|TRBJ1-1
CSARYPLGPEAFF
>TRBV24-1|-|TRBJ2-1
CATSDLRTSGGSSSYNEQFF
>TRBV5-4|-|TRBJ2-2
CASSLKAGELFF
>TRBV7-2|-|TRBJ2-7
CASSSYPSYEQYF
>TRBV20-1|-|TRBJ2-5
CSARGLDGLAGGPGMVETQYF
>TRBV28|-|TRBJ2-7
CASSSVSSYEQYF
>TRBV5-1|-|TRBJ2-7
CASSLTGTGGIYEQYF
>TRBV12-3/TRBV12-4|-|TRBJ1-4
CATSYATNEKLFF
>TRBV20-1|-|TRBJ2-1
CSANVGGKENEQFF
>TRBV4-3|-|TRBJ2-1
CASRADRGTDNEQFF
>TRBV5-6|-|TRBJ2-3
CASSGQGLEDRGLRTDTQYF
>TRBV20-1|-|TRBJ2-5
CSAKRDPSRTQYF
>TRBV10-2|-|TRBJ2-5
CARRQGPAETQYF
>TRBV29-1|-|TRBJ2-7
CSVEIPGDYEQYF
>TRBV7-3|-|TRBJ2-2
CASTLGPSNTGELFF
>TRBV9|-|TRBJ2-7
CASSGGPAGYEQYF
>TRBV29-1|-|TRBJ2-5
CSVEEQGAMTQYF
>TRBV5-1|-|TRBJ2-3
CASSFTGITDTQYF
>TRBV29-1|-|TRBJ2-7
CSVPGSGPYEQYF
>TRBV29-1|-|TRBJ1-2
CSVEDIRDRDYGYTF
>TRBV19|-|TRBJ2-1
CASSIWDIRSRNEQFF
>TRBV12-3/TRBV12-4|-|TRBJ2-1
CASTTGTNEQFF
>TRBV7-9|-|TRBJ2-7
CASSLSSYEQYF
>TRBV29-1|-|TRBJ2-7
CSVEEDDPGVYEQYF
>TRBV5-4|-|TRBJ1-1
CASSPTPYPNTEAFF
>TRBV7-9|-|TRBJ2-7
CASSSRDRGDEQYF
>TRBV28|-|TRBJ1-6
CASSLTGSYNSPLHF
>TRBV16|-|TRBJ2-7
CASSQSVRIEQYF
>TRBV11-1|-|TRBJ2-7
CASSLEAASHYEQYF